The sequence of this T cell receptor (beta chain) was determined in a study of PD-1 blockade in classical Hodgkin lymphoma (dated by TCRdb to 2018 to 2020). For context, the study as a whole: Nivolumab dosing was 3 mg/kg intravenously every 2 weeks, continuing until either disease progression or unacceptable toxicity. A peripheral blood immune signature of response to PD-1 blockade in classical Hodgkin lymphoma was defined using TCR beta sequencing and CyTOF.

Comment on this clone: The target of this receptor is not known. The sample holds no much larger clone one base away, and base qualities are not on file.

The sample's time point, from its label and the paper: cycle 2 day 1 (C2D1) of nivolumab. Every trial patient had relapsed following autologous stem cell transplantation, and prior brentuximab vedotin exposure was what differed among cohorts A, B and C. The trial cohort comprised fewer than 65 patients with relapsed/refractory classical Hodgkin lymphoma whose best overall responses were complete response, partial response or progressive disease. In the multi-cohort phase II CheckMate 205 trial, trial patients received single-agent nivolumab. Best overall response was determined by an independent review committee according to the 2007 International Working Group response criteria. PBMCs from the trial were collected at three points: immediately before nivolumab initiation (C1D1), and during therapy at cycle 2 day 1 and cycle 4 day 1. Peripheral blood was collected in 8 mL Vacutainer Cell Preparation Tubes, from which PBMCs were isolated by centrifugation and then cryopreserved.

The Qiagen DNeasy kit was used to extract genomic DNA both from unsorted PBMCs and from the negatively selected CD4+ and CD8+ fractions. TCR beta CDR3 regions were amplified by immunoSEQ multiplex PCR using primers annealing to V and J segments. A synthetic immune receptor repertoire was used to minimize amplification bias, and any remaining bias was removed computationally after sequencing. The paper's data handling went like this. Custom Python scripts were used to quantify repertoire diversity as the Shannon entropy index. Unsorted, CD4+ and CD8+ repertoires were analyzed separately, except for combined analyses in which CD4+ and CD8+ sequences were merged in silico. Clonal expansion was defined as a frequency increase of at least 2-fold after treatment compared with C1D1, and clones undetected at baseline were assigned a pseudocount of 0.5. Singleton clones were defined as clones with 0 or 1 copy at C1D1, and non-singleton clones were defined as clones with 2 or more copies. By matching protein sequences in sorted samples from the same patient, clones expanded in unsorted samples were annotated as CD4+, CD8+ or unknown. Wilcoxon tests on paired samples were used to test diversity changes from C1D1 to C4D1. The source is immuneACCESS, and TCRdb retained only in-frame sequences with V and J called. Part of the clones is not carried over; for the studies checked, unresolved V genes explain less than half of this, and the remainder is unexplained. For V, J and clone size, that table is used; D and trimming come from the DNA. This sample has about 25,000 clones in its table, and approximately 80% of those were observed once. In total, the top ten clones hold around 20% of the sample.

For CDR1 and CDR2, the germline V gene (reference sequence) lists SEHNR and FQNEAQ. CDR3 length: 11 amino acids, cysteine to phenylalanine. The sequence is cut down to CDR3 DNA, 33 bases in frame from base 1. Between the V and J ends, shortened by 8 bases and 6 bases respectively, the junction contains 11 bases. Results and caveats for the whole study, not just this receptor: Baseline diversity similar to that of newly diagnosed patients was observed in trial patients achieving complete response, whereas significantly lower diversity was observed in partial responders and progressors. Baseline TCR diversity was reported as lower in newly diagnosed patients than in healthy donors, and lower still in relapsed/refractory patients. Patients starting nivolumab less than 1 year after ASCT had lower diversity and were excluded from later analyses to avoid confounding by immune reconstitution. Only a single clinical trial cohort was studied, and what caused the repertoire differences, possibly disease activity or prior therapy, remained undefined. CD4+ but not CD8+ TCR diversity rose significantly by C4D1 (p=0.0027 vs p=0.16), most apparent in complete responders (p=0.02).

Sequencing used peripheral blood mononuclear cells (PBMCs), obtained before the second cycle of nivolumab. Recombination joined TRBV7-9 with TRBJ2-7, with the D gene call left open. The TCR was taken from a human donor with classical Hodgkin lymphoma. Read as DNA, the sequence is TGTGCCAGCGCACCCTTGGGCGAGCAGTACTTC. This yields the protein CASAPLGEQYF.